This T cell receptor (beta chain) originates from a study of cytomegalovirus exposure and HLA in healthy donors. Overall study findings and caveats: TCR beta chain V- and J-gene trimming was linked, in a later analysis, to a missense variant in DCLRE1C. Roughly uniform depth of sequencing across donors was assumed in presence/absence analyses.

As concerns this clone: Its antigen remains unidentified.

Per the germline V gene, CDR1 is LGHNT and CDR2 is FRNRAP. J lost 6 bases, V lost 4 bases, and 3 bases had no gene match. The CDR3 covers 13 residues. This PCR relied on a set of 60 Vbeta primers and 13 Jbeta primers. The protocol was immunoSEQ multiplex PCR, while the TCRdb copy is restricted to in-frame clones and leaves out a portion. The repertoire holds about 140,000 clones, with 60% to 80% as singletons. The sample taken for sequencing was PBMCs. The source is a man aged 45-65 years in good health and CMV-seropositive. V gene TRBV12-5 combines with J gene TRBJ2-1; 7 bases fit TRBD2. This CDR3 reads CASGSASGNEQFF. DNA of the CDR3: TGTGCTAGTGGTTCGGCTAGCGGCAATGAGCAGTTCTTC. The full variable domain, its missing parts supplied by reference TRBV12-5 and TRBJ2-1, is DARVTQTPRHKVTEMGQEVTMRCQPILGHNTVFWYRQTMMQGLELLAYFRNRAPLDDSGMPKDRFSAEMPDATLATLKIQPSEPRDSAVYFCASGSASGNEQFFGPGTRLTVL.